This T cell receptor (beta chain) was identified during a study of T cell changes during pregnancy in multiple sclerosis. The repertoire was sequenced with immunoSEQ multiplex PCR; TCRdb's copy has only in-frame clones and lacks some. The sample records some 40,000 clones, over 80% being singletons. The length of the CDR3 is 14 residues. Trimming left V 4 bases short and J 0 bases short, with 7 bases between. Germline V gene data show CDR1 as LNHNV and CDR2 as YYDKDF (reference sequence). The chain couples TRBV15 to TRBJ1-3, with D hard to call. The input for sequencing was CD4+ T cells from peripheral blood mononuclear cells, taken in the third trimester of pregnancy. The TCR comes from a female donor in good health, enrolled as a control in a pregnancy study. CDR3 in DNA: TGTGCCACCAGCACCGCGGGCTCTGGAAACACCATATATTTT. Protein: CATSTAGSGNTIYF.